The rows below give T cell receptor beta chains drawn from one sample of a study of response to subunit inactivated influenza vaccine. MiXCR was run by TCRdb on the RT-PCR reads, yielding one entry per CDR3 protein. The table has under 750,000 distinct CDR3 sequences, roughly 10% seen once. The source was PBMCs from blood, collected on the day of vaccination. Receptors were obtained from a man aged 50 to 59 who received an inactivated influenza vaccine. Each CDR3 is given with its conserved first and last residue. The order of the fields is D gene, V gene, CDR3 length, J gene, clone size, CDR3 DNA, CDR3 protein. The D gene is left open where the match is weak. Rows may omit the clone size; those that give it use once, few, many or a size class.

d_gene: NA; v_gene: TRBV5-1; len: 15; j_gene: TRBJ1-2; abundance: NA; CDR3nt: TGCGCCAGCAGCTTTCAGGGCAGCAATAACTATGGCTACACCTTC; CDR3aa: CASSFQGSNNYGYTF
d_gene: NA; v_gene: TRBV28; len: 13; j_gene: TRBJ1-2; abundance: many; CDR3nt: TGTGCCAGCACTATTACCGGGGACTATGGCTACACCTTC; CDR3aa: CASTITGDYGYTF
d_gene: NA; v_gene: TRBV20-1; len: 13; j_gene: TRBJ2-1; abundance: NA; CDR3nt: TGCAGTGCTAGAAAGACAGGACGAATGGGGCAGTTCTTC; CDR3aa: CSARKTGRMGQFF
d_gene: NA; v_gene: TRBV25-1; len: 14; j_gene: TRBJ2-7; abundance: few; CDR3nt: TGTGCCAGCAGGGCTGGGGGGAGTACGGACGAGCAGTACTTC; CDR3aa: CASRAGGSTDEQYF
d_gene: NA; v_gene: TRBV7-8; len: 13; j_gene: TRBJ2-4; abundance: few; CDR3nt: TGTGCCAGCAGCCCAGGGGCCAAAAACATTCAGTACTTC; CDR3aa: CASSPGAKNIQYF
d_gene: NA; v_gene: TRBV14; len: 15; j_gene: TRBJ2-1; abundance: NA; CDR3nt: TGTGCCAGCAGCCCCCATCCCGGGAGCCTAGTTGAGCAGTTCTTC; CDR3aa: CASSPHPGSLVEQFF
d_gene: NA; v_gene: TRBV20-1; len: 15; j_gene: TRBJ2-1; abundance: many; CDR3nt: TGCAGTGCTAGTGTAGGACCAACAGGGATCCATGAGCAGTTCTTC; CDR3aa: CSASVGPTGIHEQFF
d_gene: TRBD1; v_gene: TRBV2; len: 15; j_gene: TRBJ2-3; abundance: many; CDR3nt: TGTGCCAGCAGTCTTCAGGGGGCGCGCACAGATACGCAGTATTTT; CDR3aa: CASSLQGARTDTQYF
d_gene: NA; v_gene: TRBV12-3/TRBV12-4; len: 14; j_gene: TRBJ1-2; abundance: NA; CDR3nt: TGTGCCAGCAGTTTGGTTGGGGTGGAGGGTGGCTACACCTTC; CDR3aa: CASSLVGVEGGYTF
d_gene: NA; v_gene: TRBV5-1; len: 16; j_gene: TRBJ2-3; abundance: many; CDR3nt: TGCGCCAGCAGCTTGGAGGCGAATCCTAGCACAGATACGCAGTATTTT; CDR3aa: CASSLEANPSTDTQYF
d_gene: NA; v_gene: TRBV28; len: 12; j_gene: TRBJ2-5; abundance: NA; CDR3nt: TGTGCCAGCGGTGAAGGGAGTGAGACCCAGTACTTC; CDR3aa: CASGEGSETQYF
d_gene: NA; v_gene: TRBV3-1; len: 14; j_gene: TRBJ1-1; abundance: many; CDR3nt: TGTGCCAGCAGCCAAGATCCTGGGAACACTGAAGCTTTCTTT; CDR3aa: CASSQDPGNTEAFF
d_gene: TRBD2; v_gene: TRBV7-8; len: 15; j_gene: TRBJ2-5; abundance: few; CDR3nt: TGTGCCAGCAGCTACTTAGCGGGAGTCGGGGAGACCCAGTACTTC; CDR3aa: CASSYLAGVGETQYF
d_gene: TRBD1; v_gene: TRBV29-1; len: 15; j_gene: TRBJ2-5; abundance: many; CDR3nt: TGCAGCGTTGATTCCTGGACAGGGGGAGAGGAGACCCAGTACTTC; CDR3aa: CSVDSWTGGEETQYF
d_gene: NA; v_gene: TRBV4-2; len: 16; j_gene: TRBJ1-6; abundance: few; CDR3nt: TGTGCCAGCAGCCAAGACGGATCAGGGGTAAATTCACCCCTCCACTTT; CDR3aa: CASSQDGSGVNSPLHF
d_gene: TRBD1; v_gene: TRBV6-2/TRBV6-3; len: 15; j_gene: TRBJ2-7; abundance: many; CDR3nt: TGTGCCAGCAGTTACCCAGGACAGGGGGCCTACGAGCAGTACTTC; CDR3aa: CASSYPGQGAYEQYF
d_gene: NA; v_gene: TRBV28; len: 13; j_gene: TRBJ2-2; abundance: few; CDR3nt: TGTGCCAGCAGTCAACACCCCGCCGGGGAGCTGTTTTTT; CDR3aa: CASSQHPAGELFF